The 18 T cell receptor beta chains presented below share a single source sample, sequenced in a study of T cell repertoires in cytomegalovirus infection. TCRdb re-called the reads through MiXCR, storing one row per CDR3 protein. Altogether roughly 990,000 distinct CDR3 sequences are present, around 30% being singletons, with the ten largest covering over 12%. Their target antigens are unknown. The sequencing used cultured CD8+ T cells from PBMCs, collected from culture after CMV antigen stimulation. All receptors come from a human donor in good health (CMV status not recorded). Some clones in this sample may be carry-over from other donors' samples.

There are many counts of this clonotype. The chain employs TRBV12-3 or TRBV12-4 and TRBJ1-5; the D gene is possibly TRBD1 (5 bases). Trimming removed 6 bases from V and 4 bases from J, with 10 bases in between. The CDR3 extends over 13 amino acids. CDR3 sequence: CASSDRANQPQHF. CDR3 coding DNA: TGTGCCAGCAGCGACAGAGCTAATCAGCCCCAGCATTTT.

A few counts support this clonotype. The chain carries TRBV9 and TRBJ1-2, with no clear D. This CDR3 comprises 15 residues. The V gene's germline CDR1 is SGDLS and CDR2 YYNGEE. V was pared by 0 bases and J by 2 bases, with 11 bases between. In DNA, the CDR3 is TGTGCCAGCAGCGTAGAAGATCCAAAAAACTATGGCTACACCTTC. This translates into CASSVEDPKNYGYTF.

This clonotype was found once. The chain has TRBV19 and TRBJ1-5, with D maybe TRBD1 (5 bases). Germline CDR1 LNHDA, CDR2 SQIVND (reference sequence). The V and J ends lost 1 base and 7 bases respectively, with 11 bases between them. The CDR3 loop spans 14 amino acids. CDR3 DNA sequence: TGTGCCAGTAGTATAGTGGGGGTAAAGCAGCCCCAGCATTTT. Protein product: CASSIVGVKQPQHF.

J is TRBJ2-1 and V is TRBV11-2; 12 bases line up with TRBD2. CDR1 and CDR2 from the germline V gene are SGHAT and FQNNGV. With 0 bases clipped from V and 10 bases from J, the junction kept 13 bases outside the gene matches. The CDR3 loop spans 18 amino acids. The CDR3 sequence: CASSLDHWLAGGPREQFF. The CDR3 DNA reads as TGTGCCAGCAGCTTAGATCATTGGCTAGCGGGGGGGCCTCGGGAGCAGTTCTTC.

This clonotype was detected ten times or more. This chain joins TRBV7-2 and TRBJ2-2; the D is unclear. V shed 0 bases and J shed 2 bases, with 4 bases lying between them. The CDR3 extends over 14 amino acids. Germline values: CDR1 SGHTA, CDR2 FQGNSA. The CDR3, as DNA: TGTGCCAGCAGCTTAGCGGAAAACACCGGGGAGCTGTTTTTT. This sequence encodes CASSLAENTGELFF.

The rearrangement joins TRBV25-1 to TRBJ2-1, with a weak D call TRBD1 (5 bases). CDR1 and CDR2 from the germline V gene are MGHDK and SYGVNS. CDR3 length: 11 amino acids. Between the trimmed V and J ends, which lost 7 bases and 12 bases, there was a span of 13 bases. The CDR3 protein is CASIQGVGQFF. DNA of the CDR3: TGTGCCAGCATCCAGGGTGTTGGGCAGTTCTTC.

The chain recombines TRBV5-6 with TRBJ1-6; 9 bases align to TRBD1. V lost 3 bases and J lost 10; bases outside the gene matches: 17. CDR1 and CDR2 from the germline V gene are SGHDT and YYEEEE. This CDR3 comprises 18 residues. CDR3 nucleotides: TGTGCCAGCAGCTCACTCCCAGGACGGGACAGGGAGGGATCACCCCTCCACTTT. It encodes CASSSLPGRDREGSPLHF.

The chain links TRBV27 to TRBJ1-5; the match to TRBD1 covers 7 bases. The trim removed 5 bases at V and 4 bases at J, leaving 5 bases unmatched. This CDR3 is 14 amino acids long. The V gene's germline CDR1 is MNHEY and CDR2 SMNVEV (reference sequence). The CDR3 sequence: CASSVTGENQPQHF. CDR3 bases: TGTGCCAGCAGTGTCACAGGGGAAAATCAGCCCCAGCATTTT.

This clonotype occurred many times. The CDR3 loop is CASSLGGRTNYGYTF. The CDR3, as DNA: TGTGCCAGCAGCTTGGGAGGGCGGACTAACTATGGCTACACCTTC. The rearrangement uses TRBV7-2 and TRBJ1-2; D gene uncertain. Trimming cost V 3 bases and J 0 bases, with 11 bases left between them. The CDR3 totals 15 residues. CDR1 is SGHTA and CDR2 is FQGNSA in the germline V gene.

V and J are TRBV7-8 and TRBJ1-1, with D tentatively TRBD1 (5 bases). V dropped 3 bases and J dropped 4 bases, with 15 bases sitting between them. The CDR3 sequence is 15 residues long. The germline V gene encodes CDR1 SGHVS and CDR2 FQNEAQ. CDR3: CASSFGGTGPTEAFF. For the CDR3, the DNA is TGTGCCAGCAGCTTCGGGGGAACTGGTCCCACTGAAGCTTTCTTT.

The chain uses TRBV12-3 or TRBV12-4 and TRBJ2-3; 7 positions match TRBD1. Losses at the gene ends were 5 bases for V and 4 bases for J; bases not matched to a gene: 6. The CDR3 extends over 14 amino acids. CDR3: CASSVTGIADTQYF. CDR3 DNA sequence: TGTGCCAGCAGTGTGACAGGGATAGCAGATACGCAGTATTTT.

This clonotype was detected only a few times. The rearrangement joins TRBV23-1 to TRBJ2-1, with 7 bases aligning to TRBD1. TRBV23-1 is given ORF status, its function remaining uncertain. V shed 4 bases, J shed 5 bases, and the junction held 8 bases outside the gene matches. The length of the CDR3 is 15 residues. CDR3 loop: CASSLNGQGDNEQFF. The CDR3 nucleotides read TGCGCCAGCAGTCTTAATGGGCAGGGGGACAATGAGCAGTTCTTC.

The chain couples TRBV11-1 to TRBJ1-1; D gene uncertain. Germline V CDR1 and CDR2: SGHAT, FQDESV (reference sequence). The CDR3 contains 12 residues. The germline V and J ends were trimmed by 5 bases and 4 bases, with 8 bases remaining between them. CDR3 residues: CASSQDSTEAFF. CDR3 coding DNA: TGTGCCAGCAGCCAGGATAGCACTGAAGCTTTCTTT.

This chain uses TRBV4-1 with TRBJ1-2; unclear D gene. Trimming pared 4 bases from V and 4 bases from J, leaving 16 bases between. Germline CDR1 MGHRA, CDR2 YSYEKL. The CDR3 has 15 amino acids. CDR3 sequence: CASSLTVQDSYGYTF. CDR3 DNA: TGCGCCAGCAGCCTAACCGTGCAGGACTCCTATGGCTACACCTTC.

This clonotype was counted a few times. The chain is built from TRBV7-9 and TRBJ2-1; TRBD2 matches 7 bases. Unmatched junction bases numbered 6, after V lost 8 bases and J lost 2 bases. The CDR3 runs 14 residues. Germline CDR1 reads SEHNR; CDR2 reads FQNEAQ (reference sequence). CDR3 residues: CASATGGTYNEQFF. CDR3 nucleotides: TGTGCCAGCGCTACCGGGGGGACCTACAATGAGCAGTTCTTC. Full variable domain (remainder filled in from reference TRBV7-9 and TRBJ2-1): DTGVSQNPRHKITKRGQNVTFRCDPISEHNRLYWYRQTLGQGPEFLTYFQNEAQLEKSRLLSDRFSAERPKGSFSTLEIQRTEQGDSAMYLCASATGGTYNEQFFGPGTRLTVL.

The sample holds a few counts of this clonotype. This chain joins TRBV19 and TRBJ1-5, with D unclear. Trimming removed 1 base from V and 6 bases from J, with 10 bases in between. The CDR3 runs to 14 residues. Germline V gene data show CDR1 as LNHDA and CDR2 as SQIVND (reference sequence). The CDR3 region is CASSIGMSGQPQHF. The CDR3 bases are TGTGCCAGTAGTATAGGAATGAGCGGTCAGCCCCAGCATTTT.

This chain links TRBV19 with TRBJ1-2; D remains unclear. Germline V gene sequence: CDR1 LNHDA, CDR2 SQIVND (reference sequence). This CDR3 comprises 11 residues. V shed 9 bases and J shed 6 bases, with 11 bases lying between them. This chain's CDR3 is CASDAGDGYTF. The CDR3 DNA reads TGTGCCAGCGATGCTGGGGATGGCTACACCTTC.

On this clonotype itself: A much larger clone is a single base away; this may be a read error. The J gene is TRBJ1-1, the V gene TRBV12-3 or TRBV12-4; the D gene is possibly TRBD1 (6 bases). This CDR3 region has 11 residues. The V gene lost 10 bases and the J gene lost 5 bases, with 11 bases spanning the gap. CDR3 sequence reads: CATQRGTEAFF. The CDR3 DNA reads TGTGCCACCCAAAGGGGGACTGAAGCTTTCTTT.